A single TCR beta chain is shown here with its context. Its matching antigen is unknown. The CDR3 is made up of 13 amino acids. Nucleotide data are not available. Germline CDR1 and CDR2: WNHNN and SYGVQD (reference sequence). TCRdb's table, derived via immunoSEQ multiplex PCR, lists solely in-frame clones and lacks some. This repertoire comprises about 10,000 clones; its ten largest clones make up over 0.75%. This sample stems from a study of synovial regulatory T cells in juvenile arthritis. Study context: Over five patients were on methotrexate and three were untreated. Notes on the study in general: CDR3 overlap with synovial Tregs was higher for iaTregs than other blood Tregs. Blood Treg cells that were inflammation-associated showed lower TCR diversity than other blood Treg cells. Synovial Teff and blood CPL repertoires partially overlapped with iaTreg TCR repertoires, which were largely patient-private.

The chain uses TRBV10-1 and TRBJ2-7. The sample comprised Treg cells from blood. Specified subset: remaining (HLA-DR-negative) circulating blood Treg cells. The receptor comes from a donor younger than 35 with juvenile idiopathic arthritis. Here the CDR3 reads CASAFETRGEQYF.